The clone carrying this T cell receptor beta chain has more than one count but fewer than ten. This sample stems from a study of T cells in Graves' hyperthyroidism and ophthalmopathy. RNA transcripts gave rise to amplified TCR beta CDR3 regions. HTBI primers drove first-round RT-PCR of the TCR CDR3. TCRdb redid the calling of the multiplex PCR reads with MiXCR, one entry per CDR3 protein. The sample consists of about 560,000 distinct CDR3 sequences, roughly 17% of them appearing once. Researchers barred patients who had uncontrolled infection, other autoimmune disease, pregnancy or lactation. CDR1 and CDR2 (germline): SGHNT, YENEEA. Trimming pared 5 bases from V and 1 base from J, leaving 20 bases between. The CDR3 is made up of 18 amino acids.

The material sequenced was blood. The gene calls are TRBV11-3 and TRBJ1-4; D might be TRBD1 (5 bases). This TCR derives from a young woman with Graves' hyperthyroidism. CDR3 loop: CASSPGPTTTGTNEKLFF. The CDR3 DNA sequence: TGTGCCAGCAGCCCGGGACCTACTACCACGGGAACTAATGAAAAACTGTTTTTT.